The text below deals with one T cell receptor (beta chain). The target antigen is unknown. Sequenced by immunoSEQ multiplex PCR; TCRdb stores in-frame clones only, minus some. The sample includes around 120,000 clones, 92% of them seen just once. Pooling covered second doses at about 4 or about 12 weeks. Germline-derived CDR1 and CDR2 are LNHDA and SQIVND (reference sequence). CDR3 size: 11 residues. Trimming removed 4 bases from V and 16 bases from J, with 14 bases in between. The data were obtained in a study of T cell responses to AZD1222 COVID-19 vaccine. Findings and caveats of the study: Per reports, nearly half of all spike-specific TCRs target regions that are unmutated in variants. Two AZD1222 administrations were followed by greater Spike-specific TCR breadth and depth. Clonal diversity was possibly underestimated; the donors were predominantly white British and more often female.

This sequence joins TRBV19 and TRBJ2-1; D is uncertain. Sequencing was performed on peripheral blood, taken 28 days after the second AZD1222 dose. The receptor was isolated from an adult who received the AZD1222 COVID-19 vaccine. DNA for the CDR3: TGTGCCAGTAGTAATAGGGCCTTCCCCTTCTTC. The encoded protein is CASSNRAFPFF.